The 20 T cell receptor beta chains below come from one sample, sequenced in a study of OX40 agonist ivuxolimab in advanced cancers. Profiled with immunoSEQ multiplex PCR; TCRdb holds only in-frame clones, not every one. The data hold over 50,000 clones, with roughly 92% observed a single time. The sample in question was CD4+ or CD8+ T cells sorted from blood, obtained in a trial of the OX40 agonist ivuxolimab. The receptors originated from an adult with an advanced solid tumor such as melanoma, head and neck, liver or kidney cancer.

The chain uses TRBV4-1 and TRBJ2-1; 8 positions agree with TRBD1. CDR3 length: 15 amino acids. Germline V CDR1 and CDR2: MGHRA, YSYEKL. J gave up 5 bases and V 0 bases, and 3 bases lay outside the gene matches. CDR3 in amino acids: CASSQDGTGNNEQFF. CDR3 nucleotide sequence: TGCGCCAGCAGCCAAGATGGGACAGGAAACAATGAGCAGTTCTTC.

The rearrangement uses TRBV2 and TRBJ2-1; D ambiguous. Per germline, CDR1 SNHLY and CDR2 FYNNEI. CDR3 length equals 11 residues. The V end was cut by 6 bases, the J end by 3 bases, with 3 bases between. DNA for the CDR3: TGTGCCAGCAGGGGCTACAATGAGCAGTTCTTC. This sequence encodes CASRGYNEQFF.

J is TRBJ2-7 and V is TRBV5-6, with 7 bases lining up with TRBD2. The CDR3 spans 15 residues. Germline V gene sequence: CDR1 SGHDT, CDR2 YYEEEE. The V and J ends lost 5 bases and 5 bases, in that order; junction bases with no gene match: 13. The CDR3 bases are TGTGCCAGCAGTTTTGGACTAGAAGGGATCGACGAGCAGTACTTC. Translating it yields CASSFGLEGIDEQYF.

This CDR3 reads CASSQRGLAGVSDTQYF. The DNA of the CDR3 is TGTGCCAGCAGTCAACGTGGGCTAGCGGGAGTATCAGATACGCAGTATTTT. This chain links TRBV7-9 with TRBJ2-3; 10 nucleotides match TRBD2. The CDR3 is made up of 17 amino acids. After removal of 6 bases from V and 4 bases from J, the junction contained 13 bases not matched to a gene. Germline V gene lookup returns CDR1 SEHNR and CDR2 FQNEAQ (reference sequence).

The chain is built from TRBV5-1 and TRBJ2-5, with D possibly being TRBD2 (6 bases). CDR3 length: 13 residues. The germline V gene encodes CDR1 SGHRS and CDR2 YFSETQ. Deletions cut 4 bases from V and 3 bases from J, with 10 bases between. In DNA form, the CDR3 reads TGCGCCAGCAGCCCGGGGGATAAAGAGACCCAGTACTTC. Translated: CASSPGDKETQYF.

This chain links TRBV11-2 with TRBJ2-7; unclear D gene. The germline V and J ends were trimmed by 3 bases and 2 bases, with 8 bases remaining between them. The germline V gene encodes CDR1 SGHAT and CDR2 FQNNGV. This CDR3 has 13 amino acids. CDR3: CASSLGPTYEQYF. CDR3 bases: TGTGCCAGCAGCTTGGGCCCGACCTACGAGCAGTACTTC. The variable domain in full, with the rest retrieved from reference TRBV11-2 and TRBJ2-7, is EAGVAQSPRYKIIEKRQSVAFWCNPISGHATLYWYQQILGQGPKLLIQFQNNGVVDDSQLPKDRFSAERLKGVDSTLKIQPAKLEDSAVYLCASSLGPTYEQYFGPGTRLTVT.

The J gene is TRBJ2-5, the V gene TRBV21-1; no DNA check was done on the table's D call, TRBD1. TRBV21-1 is reported as a pseudogene. CDR3 length: 14 residues. CDR3 in DNA: TGTGCCAGCAGCAGGCAGGGGACCCAAGAGACCCAGTACTTC. Translated, it gives CASSRQGTQETQYF.

The chain is built from TRBV19 and TRBJ1-5; TRBD1 aligns across 11 bases. The CDR3 is made up of 15 amino acids. After removal of 4 bases from V and 5 bases from J, the junction contained 4 bases not matched to a gene. Germline V gives CDR1 LNHDA, CDR2 SQIVND (reference sequence). CDR3 sequence reads: CASSTGQGVDQPQHF. The CDR3 DNA sequence: TGTGCCAGTAGTACGGGACAGGGGGTGGATCAGCCCCAGCATTTT.

The genes are TRBV7-2 and TRBJ2-7, with 14 positions matching TRBD2. Germline V gene data show CDR1 as SGHTA and CDR2 as FQGNSA. The CDR3 covers 18 residues. Trimming at V came to 5 bases and at J to 6 bases, leaving 15 bases not matched to a gene. DNA of the CDR3: TGTGCCAGCAGCCTGCCCCGGGGACTAGCGGGAGAAGGGGTCGAGCAGTACTTC. Translated: CASSLPRGLAGEGVEQYF.

V is TRBV4-3 and J is TRBJ2-1; 7 nucleotides line up with TRBD2. The V and J ends lost 1 base and 7 bases, in that order; junction bases with no gene match: 13. CDR1 LGHNA and CDR2 YSLEER come from the germline V gene. The CDR3 length is 17 residues. The DNA of the CDR3 is TGCGCCAGCAGCCAAGGGTTAGGACTAGGTCGGTATAATGAGCAGTTCTTC. It encodes CASSQGLGLGRYNEQFF.

The chain carries TRBV7-6 and TRBJ1-5; TRBD1 is a possible D gene (5 bases). The CDR3 has 14 amino acids. Trimming shortened V by 0 bases and J by 7 bases, and 10 bases separated the two germline ends. CDR1 is SGHVS and CDR2 is FNYEAQ in the germline V gene. The chain's CDR3 is CASSLAGGEQPQHF. The CDR3 DNA reads as TGTGCCAGCAGCTTAGCGGGAGGGGAGCAGCCCCAGCATTTT. The full variable domain, rest sourced from reference TRBV7-6 and TRBJ1-5, is GAGVSQSPRYKVTKRGQDVALRCDPISGHVSLYWYRQALGQGPEFLTYFNYEAQQDKSGLPNDRFSAERPEGSISTLTIQRTEQRDSAMYRCASSLAGGEQPQHFGDGTRLSIL.

This clone was detected only once. The V call is TRBV19, the J call TRBJ2-3; D ambiguous. The CDR3 sequence is 16 residues long. Trimming pared 1 base from V and 2 bases from J, leaving 13 bases between. Germline V gene data show CDR1 as LNHDA and CDR2 as SQIVND (reference sequence). The CDR3 sequence is CASSIGFPRSTDTQYF. The CDR3 coding sequence is TGTGCCAGTAGTATAGGATTCCCTAGGTCCACAGATACGCAGTATTTT.

Only one count was recorded for this clone. The chain links TRBV7-6 to TRBJ2-7; D tentatively reads TRBD1 or TRBD2 (5 bases each). V was cut by 5 bases and J by 3 bases, with 17 bases left in between. Germline V gene sequence: CDR1 SGHVS, CDR2 FNYEAQ. This CDR3 comprises 15 residues. The CDR3 reads CASSITPGPNYEQYF. As DNA, the CDR3 is TGTGCCAGCAGCATAACCCCGGGACCTAACTACGAGCAGTACTTC. The full variable domain, with the rest looked up from reference TRBV7-6 and TRBJ2-7, is GAGVSQSPRYKVTKRGQDVALRCDPISGHVSLYWYRQALGQGPEFLTYFNYEAQQDKSGLPNDRFSAERPEGSISTLTIQRTEQRDSAMYRCASSITPGPNYEQYFGPGTRLTVT.

This clone is a singleton in its sample. V and J are TRBV27 and TRBJ2-3; D possibly matches TRBD1 or TRBD2 (5 bases each). The germline V gene encodes CDR1 MNHEY and CDR2 SMNVEV (reference sequence). Trimming left V 8 bases short and J 1 base short, with 13 bases between. There are 14 residues in the CDR3. The CDR3 region has the DNA TGTGCCAGCGGCCCAAGGGGAGGCACAGATACGCAGTATTTT. Amino acids: CASGPRGGTDTQYF.

This chain links TRBV19 with TRBJ1-5; D is undetermined. In germline, CDR1 is LNHDA, CDR2 SQIVND (reference sequence). The CDR3 spans 14 residues. Trimming removed 3 bases at V and 1 base at J, with 7 bases between. CDR3: CASSIEQSNQPQHF. In DNA form, the CDR3 reads TGTGCCAGTAGTATTGAACAGAGCAATCAGCCCCAGCATTTT.

To note about this clone: Sequence at one end of the junction differs from germline and may be a read error. The rearrangement uses TRBV15 and TRBJ2-7; D is unresolved. CDR1 is LNHNV and CDR2 is YYDKDF in the germline V gene (reference sequence). CDR3 size: 14 residues. CDR3 loop: CATSRAVAGYEQYF. CDR3 nucleotides: TGCGCCACCAGCAGAGCTGTAGCTGGTTACGAGCAGTACTTC.

The V gene is TRBV19, the J gene TRBJ2-7, with TRBD2 identical over 7 bases. The V segment lost 8 bases and the J segment 5 bases; nucleotides outside the gene matches: 9. In germline, CDR1 is LNHDA, CDR2 SQIVND (reference sequence). The CDR3 consists of 13 residues. The CDR3: CASPGEGLDEQYF. The CDR3 DNA is TGTGCCAGTCCCGGGGAGGGCCTGGACGAGCAGTACTTC.

This clone showed up just once. The gene calls are TRBV27 and TRBJ2-7; TRBD1 matches 8 bases. CDR3 length equals 14 residues. Per the germline V gene, CDR1 is MNHEY and CDR2 is SMNVEV (reference sequence). Trimming removed 5 bases from V and 3 bases from J; junction bases left unmatched: 6. In nucleotides, the CDR3 is TGTGCCAGCAGTGCCTCAGGGGGCAGCTACGAGCAGTACTTC. It specifies CASSASGGSYEQYF.

This clone has just one count. At one of its ends the junction is not consistent with the germline gene, which may arise from a read error. Other DNA sequences in this sample translate to the same CDR3. The rearrangement links TRBV9 to TRBJ1-1; perhaps TRBD1 as D (6 bases). This CDR3 contains 15 residues. Germline V gives CDR1 SGDLS, CDR2 YYNGEE. The CDR3: CARSVGGGGGTEAFF. Written as DNA, the CDR3 is TGTGCCCGCAGCGTCGGGGGCGGGGGCGGCACTGAAGCTTTCTTT.

The rearrangement uses TRBV11-3 and TRBJ2-1; 9 bases map to TRBD2. The V gene end was trimmed by 3 bases and the J gene end by 7 bases; junction bases not matched to a gene: 13. From germline, CDR1 is SGHNT and CDR2 YENEEA. The CDR3 covers 17 residues. The CDR3 sequence: CASSLRREGPLGNEQFF. The CDR3, as DNA: TGTGCCAGCAGCTTGAGGCGGGAGGGCCCCCTTGGGAATGAGCAGTTCTTC. The entire variable domain, with the rest obtained from reference TRBV11-3 and TRBJ2-1, is as follows: EAGVVQSPRYKIIEKKQPVAFWCNPISGHNTLYWYLQNLGQGPELLIRYENEEAVDDSQLPKDRFSAERLKGVDSTLKIQPAELGDSAVYLCASSLRREGPLGNEQFFGPGTRLTVL.